The clone carrying this TCR beta chain was recorded many times. This sample is part of a study of blood T cells in healthy people across ages. The second PCR ran about 7 to 12 cycles with a sample-barcoded 5' primer and J-beta primers. Each of the samples gave a minimum of 3 million paired-end reads that contained CDR3. TCRdb analysed the 5' RACE reads with MiXCR anew, one entry per CDR3 protein. Among fewer than 900,000 distinct CDR3 sequences, around 46% were seen once, and the ten largest hold 20% to 25%. This CDR3 is 13 amino acids long. Deletions cut 2 bases from V and 7 bases from J, with 14 bases between. Germline V lookup: CDR1 SQVTM, CDR2 ANQGSEA.

V gene TRBV29-1 combines with J gene TRBJ2-5, with a tentative D call TRBD2 (5 bases). The source material was blood. This TCR came from a woman in her fifties or sixties in good health. The CDR3 DNA follows: TGCAGCGTTGAATGGTTAGCGAGTGTGACCCAGTACTTC. This translates into CSVEWLASVTQYF. Full variable domain (remainder filled in from reference TRBV29-1 and TRBJ2-5): SAVISQKPSRDICQRGTSLTIQCQVDSQVTMMFWYRQQPGQSLTLIATANQGSEATYESGFVIDKFPISRPNLTFSTLTVSNMSPEDSSIYLCSVEWLASVTQYFGPGTRLLVL.